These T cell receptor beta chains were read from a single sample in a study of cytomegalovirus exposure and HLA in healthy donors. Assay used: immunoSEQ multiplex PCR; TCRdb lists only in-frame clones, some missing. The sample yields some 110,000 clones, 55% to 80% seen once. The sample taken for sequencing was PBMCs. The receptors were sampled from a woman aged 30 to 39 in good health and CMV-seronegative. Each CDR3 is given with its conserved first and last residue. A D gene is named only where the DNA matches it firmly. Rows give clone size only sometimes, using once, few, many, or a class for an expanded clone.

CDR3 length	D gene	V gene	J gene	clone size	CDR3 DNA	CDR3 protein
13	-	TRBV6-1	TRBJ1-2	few	TGTGCCAGCATTCCCACGGTTAACTATGGCTACACCTTC	CASIPTVNYGYTF
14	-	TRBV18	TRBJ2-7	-	TGTGCCAGCTCCCGGGACTTTCCCTCCTACGAGCAGTACTTC	CASSRDFPSYEQYF
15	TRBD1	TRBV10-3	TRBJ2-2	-	TGTGCCATCAGTGGCAGGACAGGCAACACCGGGGAGCTGTTTTTT	CAISGRTGNTGELFF
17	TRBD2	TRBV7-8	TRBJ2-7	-	TGTGCCAGCAGCCTACAACTTAGTAGCGGGGGCTTTTCCGAGCAGTACTTC	CASSLQLSSGGFSEQYF
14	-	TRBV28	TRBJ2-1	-	TGTGCCAGCAGTTTTGTAGGGGGTCCAAATGAGCAGTTCTTC	CASSFVGGPNEQFF
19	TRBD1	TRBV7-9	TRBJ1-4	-	TGTGCCAGCAGCTTGTGGTTCGCGACAGGGGAACATACTAATGAAAAACTGTTTTTT	CASSLWFATGEHTNEKLFF
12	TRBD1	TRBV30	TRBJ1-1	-	TGTGCCTGGACCAGGGGGGTACCTGAAGCTTTCTTT	CAWTRGVPEAFF
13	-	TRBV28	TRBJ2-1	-	TGTGCCAGCGGCCGGGGATGGGACAATGAGCAGTTCTTC	CASGRGWDNEQFF
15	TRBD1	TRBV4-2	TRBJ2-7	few	TGTGCCAGCAGCCAAGGGGACAGGGACTCCTACGAGCAGTACTTC	CASSQGDRDSYEQYF
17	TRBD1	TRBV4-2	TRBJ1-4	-	TGTGCCAGCAGCCAAGATTTATTCCGACAGGGAGATGAAAAACTGTTTTTT	CASSQDLFRQGDEKLFF